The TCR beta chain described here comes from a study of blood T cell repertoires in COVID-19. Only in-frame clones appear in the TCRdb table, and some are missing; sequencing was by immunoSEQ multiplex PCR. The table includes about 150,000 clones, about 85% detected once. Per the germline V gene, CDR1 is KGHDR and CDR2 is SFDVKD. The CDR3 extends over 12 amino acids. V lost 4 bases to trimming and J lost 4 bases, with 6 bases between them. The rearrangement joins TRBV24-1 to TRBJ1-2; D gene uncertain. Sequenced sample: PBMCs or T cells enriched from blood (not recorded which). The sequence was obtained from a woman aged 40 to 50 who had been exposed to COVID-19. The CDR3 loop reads CATSDGVYGYTF. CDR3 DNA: TGTGCCACCAGTGACGGGGTCTATGGCTACACCTTC.